The clone carrying this T cell receptor (beta chain) was picked up many times. Looked up from germline, CDR1 is MNHNS and CDR2 is SASEGT. This CDR3 contains 14 residues. Losses at the gene ends were 6 bases for V and 5 bases for J; bases not matched to a gene: 6. Researchers made TCR cDNA using 5'RACE template switching, and this step added a universal primer site and UMIs. MiXCR, run by TCRdb on the 5' RACE reads, gives a single entry per CDR3 protein. This table holds about 45,000 distinct CDR3 sequences, about 7% found once. These data come from a study of T cells after yellow fever vaccination. Study-wide results and limits: Post-booster repertoires again held most primary-vaccination clones (roughly 96% CD4, approximately 90% CD8).

V usage is TRBV6-1 and J usage is TRBJ2-7; 11 nucleotides align to TRBD1. The specimen comprised CD8+ T cells not binding an NS4B(214-222) dextramer, sorted from PBMCs, sampled 45 days after the yellow fever booster vaccination. This sequence was found in a man aged 25 to 45 who received the YFV17D yellow fever vaccine. The chain's CDR3 is CASSTGTGGNEQYF. CDR3 nucleotides: TGTGCCAGCAGCACAGGGACAGGGGGTAACGAGCAGTACTTC.